Reported below is one TCR beta chain. The antigen is not known. Vbeta (60) and Jbeta (13) primers were used in the PCR. Assay used: immunoSEQ multiplex PCR; TCRdb lists only in-frame clones, some missing. The sample has approximately 100,000 clones, roughly 69% seen once. The entry originates in a study of cytomegalovirus exposure and HLA in healthy donors. Study-level background: About 85 million unique TCR sequences came from HLA-typed donors in an early release. Study-wide points: There were some V segments, including TRBV6-2 and TRBV6-3, excluded as indistinguishable. In presence/absence analyses, roughly uniform sequencing depth across donors was assumed.

The CDR3 consists of 15 residues. The V gene's germline CDR1 is KGHSH and CDR2 LQKENI. Trimming took 4 bases from V and 5 from J, leaving 18 bases between them. The sample comprised PBMCs. This TCR derives from a human donor in good health. The chain employs TRBV18 and TRBJ2-7; the D gene is possibly TRBD1 (5 bases). For the CDR3, the DNA is TGTGCCAGCTCACTAAGCCCAGACCCAGGGAACGAGCAGTACTTC. Translated, it gives CASSLSPDPGNEQYF.